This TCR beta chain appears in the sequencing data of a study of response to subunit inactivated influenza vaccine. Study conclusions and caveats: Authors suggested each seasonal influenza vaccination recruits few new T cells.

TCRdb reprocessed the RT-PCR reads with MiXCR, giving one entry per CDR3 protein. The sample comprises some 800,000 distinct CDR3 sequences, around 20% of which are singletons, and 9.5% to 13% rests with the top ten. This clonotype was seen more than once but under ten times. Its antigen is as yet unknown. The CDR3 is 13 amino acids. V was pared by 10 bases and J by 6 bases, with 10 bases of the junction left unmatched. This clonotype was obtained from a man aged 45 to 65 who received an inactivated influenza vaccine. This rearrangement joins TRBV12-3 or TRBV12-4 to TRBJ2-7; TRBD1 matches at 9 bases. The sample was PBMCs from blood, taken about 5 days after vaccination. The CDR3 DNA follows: TGTGCCACCAAGACCACAGGGGGCTCCGAGCAGTACTTC. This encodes CATKTTGGSEQYF.